The rows below give T cell receptor beta chains drawn from one sample of a study of T cells after yellow fever vaccination. In TCRdb, the 5' RACE reads were re-called with MiXCR into one record per CDR3 protein. The data contain 95,000 to 100,000 distinct CDR3 sequences, 4.5% to 6% of them seen just once; the ten biggest clones take up 35% to 50%. This sample comprised CD8+ T cells sorted from PBMCs, obtained 10 days after the yellow fever booster vaccination. These receptors came from a man younger than 30 who received the YFV17D yellow fever vaccine. CDR3s include the opening cysteine and the closing phenylalanine or tryptophan. D genes are given only for firm matches. Clone size is shown for a subset of rows, as once, few, many or a class of expanded clone.

V,D,J,size,CDR3,DNA
TRBV7-9,-,TRBJ2-2,few,CASSPFVAGVTGELFF,TGTGCCAGCAGCCCCTTTGTAGCCGGGGTCACCGGGGAGCTGTTTTTT
TRBV27,TRBD1,TRBJ1-5,few,CASSRTGDNQPQHF,TGTGCCAGCAGTAGGACAGGGGACAATCAGCCCCAGCATTTT
TRBV7-9,-,TRBJ1-5,few,CASSLKGGNQPQHF,TGTGCCAGCAGCTTAAAGGGAGGCAATCAGCCCCAGCATTTT
TRBV4-3,-,TRBJ2-1,many,CASSPERISYNEQFF,TGCGCCAGCAGCCCCGAGCGGATCTCCTACAATGAGCAGTTCTTC
TRBV12-3/TRBV12-4,-,TRBJ1-5,few,CASSFSLTNRLQPQHF,TGTGCCAGCAGTTTTAGTCTGACAAATCGGCTTCAGCCCCAGCATTTT
TRBV5-4,TRBD2,TRBJ2-7,many,CASSPGGESSYEQYF,TGTGCCAGCAGCCCGGGGGGGGAGAGCTCCTACGAGCAGTACTTC
TRBV7-9,-,TRBJ2-5,few,CASSLVQSQETQYF,TGTGCCAGCAGCTTAGTCCAGTCCCAAGAGACCCAGTACTTC
TRBV5-1,TRBD2,TRBJ2-1,many,CASRWLAAPNEQFF,TGCGCCAGCAGGTGGCTAGCGGCCCCCAATGAGCAGTTCTTC
TRBV3-1,TRBD2,TRBJ2-5,-,CASSQETSGGQETQYF,TGTGCCAGCAGCCAAGAGACTAGCGGGGGGCAAGAGACCCAGTACTTC
TRBV12-3/TRBV12-4,-,TRBJ1-3,few,CASSLSPEPGNTIYF,TGTGCCAGCAGTTTATCACCAGAGCCGGGAAACACCATATATTTT
TRBV9,-,TRBJ1-6,-,CASSVLGGGNSPLHF,TGTGCCAGCAGCGTACTGGGGGGCGGCAATTCACCCCTCCACTTT
TRBV10-3,-,TRBJ2-7,few,CAISGDQGTYEQYF,TGTGCCATCAGTGGGGACCAAGGGACCTACGAGCAGTACTTC
TRBV7-2,-,TRBJ2-2,many,CASSLDTGELFF,TGTGCCAGCAGCTTAGACACCGGGGAGCTGTTTTTT
TRBV7-6,TRBD1,TRBJ2-2,few,CATRTGDAGELFF,TGTGCCACCCGGACAGGGGATGCCGGGGAGCTGTTTTTT
TRBV7-9,-,TRBJ2-1,many,CASSLRALGSYAEQFF,TGTGCCAGCAGCTTAAGGGCCTTAGGATCCTACGCTGAGCAGTTCTTC
TRBV7-9,-,TRBJ2-1,many,CASSLASPSSYNEQFF,TGTGCCAGCAGCTTGGCCTCACCGAGCTCCTACAATGAGCAGTTCTTC
TRBV6-5,-,TRBJ1-1,-,CASSKRPIPGTEAFF,TGTGCCAGCAGTAAGCGTCCCATTCCTGGCACTGAAGCTTTCTTT
TRBV7-2,TRBD1,TRBJ1-4,-,CASSLFGQGNEKLFF,TGTGCCAGCAGCTTATTCGGACAGGGCAATGAAAAACTGTTTTTT
TRBV4-1,-,TRBJ2-2,-,CASSHYTGELFF,TGCGCCAGCAGCCATTATACCGGGGAGCTGTTTTTT
TRBV12-3/TRBV12-4,-,TRBJ2-7,many,CASSFGFYEQYF,TGTGCCAGCAGTTTTGGGTTCTACGAGCAGTACTTC
TRBV5-4,-,TRBJ2-2,-,CASSFTSLGTGELFF,TGTGCCAGCAGCTTCACATCGTTAGGAACCGGGGAGCTGTTTTTT
TRBV5-6,-,TRBJ2-7,many,CASSLAHYEQYF,TGTGCCAGCAGCTTGGCCCACTACGAGCAGTACTTC
TRBV7-9,-,TRBJ2-7,few,CASSLGTSTSSSYEQYF,TGTGCCAGCAGCTTAGGCACGTCTACCTCGAGCTCCTACGAGCAGTACTTC
TRBV4-1,-,TRBJ2-5,few,CASSRPGTGRSQETQYF,TGCGCCAGCAGCCGCCCAGGGACGGGGCGGAGTCAAGAGACCCAGTACTTC
TRBV5-1,TRBD1,TRBJ2-2,few,CASSLGTGETGELFF,TGCGCCAGCAGCCTAGGGACAGGGGAAACCGGGGAGCTGTTTTTT